This T cell receptor beta chain stems from a study of T cell responses to AZD1222 COVID-19 vaccine. Study results and caveats: Females outnumbered males among donors, who were mostly white British; clonal diversity was possibly underestimated. Repertoires were collected only later (after the peak T cell response had occurred). Among vaccine-associated CD4 TCRs, coverage spanned spike, with dominance at 160-218 and 743-854.

Method: immunoSEQ multiplex PCR; TCRdb's copy keeps in-frame clones and lacks some. Found here are some 120,000 clones, roughly 91% of them singletons; the top ten hold less than 30%. About this clone: Antigen specificity is unknown.

This material consisted of peripheral blood, taken on day 0 of AZD1222 vaccination. The source of this sequence is an adult in good health.

This CDR3 is CASSPGQANTEAFF. In nucleotides, the CDR3 is TGTGCCAGCAGCCCGGGACAGGCGAACACTGAAGCTTTCTTT. This chain connects TRBV7-2 to TRBJ1-1, with TRBD1 matching 8 bases. Germline-derived CDR1 and CDR2 are SGHTA and FQGNSA. Trimming took 5 bases from V and 1 from J; bases not matched to a gene: 3. This CDR3 region has 14 residues. The whole variable domain, remainder taken from reference TRBV7-2 and TRBJ1-1, is GAGVSQSPSNKVTEKGKDVELRCDPISGHTALYWYRQSLGQGLEFLIYFQGNSAPDKSGLPSDRFSAERTGGSVSTLTIQRTQQEDSAVYLCASSPGQANTEAFFGQGTRLTVV.